The clone carrying this T cell receptor (beta chain) was found once. The record originates from a study of control samples from healthy donors and cancer patients. With V trimmed by 5 bases and J by 1 base, 8 bases remained unmatched. Germline V gene lookup returns CDR1 PRHDT and CDR2 FYEKMQ (reference sequence). The CDR3 extends over 17 amino acids. The assay was immunoSEQ multiplex PCR, and TCRdb's table has in-frame clones only and misses some. The data hold 150,000 to 200,000 clones, with almost 90% observed a single time. The chain couples TRBV13 to TRBJ1-6; 7 nucleotides match TRBD1. The sequence came from a woman aged 25 to 45 in good health. Input material: blood. Here the CDR3 DNA reads TGTGCCAGCAGCATGACAGGGATCGGTTCCTATAATTCACCCCTCCACTTT. Amino acids: CASSMTGIGSYNSPLHF.